One and the same sample provided the 25 T cell receptor beta chains below, sequenced in a study of T cells in narcolepsy. Profiling relied on immunoSEQ multiplex PCR, and the TCRdb table lists in-frame clones only, not all of them. The sample yields 30,000 to 40,000 clones, approximately 86% seen once. What was sequenced was CD45RA- memory CD4+ T cells from PBMCs. These receptors were obtained from a human donor with narcolepsy.

The table lists this clone with a few counts. The chain links TRBV4-1 to TRBJ2-3; D is unresolved. CDR1 and CDR2 from the germline V gene are MGHRA and YSYEKL. The CDR3 has 16 amino acids. With 3 bases removed from V and 0 bases from J, the gap between germline ends came to 13 bases. The CDR3 DNA is TGCGCCAGCAGCCAGACCCCGTCAGTTAGCACAGATACGCAGTATTTT. Protein: CASSQTPSVSTDTQYF.

The V and J genes are TRBV29-1 and TRBJ2-3; D call uncertain. CDR1 is SQVTM, CDR2 ANQGSEA, per germline. The CDR3 has 11 residues. Here the CDR3 reads CVVLRTDTQYF. The CDR3 DNA sequence: TGCGTAGTCCTGCGCACAGATACGCAGTATTTT.

The V and J genes are TRBV28 and TRBJ2-5, with TRBD1 matching 7 bases. Germline loops: CDR1 MDHEN, CDR2 SYDVKM. Trimming cost V 6 bases and J 4 bases; bases outside gene matches: 8. The CDR3 is 14 residues long. Written as DNA, the CDR3 is TGTGCCAGCAGAGGGGCAGGGGGAGCAGAGACCCAGTACTTC. It translates to CASRGAGGAETQYF.

This chain links TRBV19 with TRBJ1-5, with D tentatively TRBD1 (6 bases). Germline CDR1 is LNHDA and CDR2 is SQIVND (reference sequence). The CDR3 contains 16 residues. Trimming removed 8 bases at V and 2 bases at J, with 19 bases between. CDR3 DNA sequence: TGTGCCAGTTCTGAGGGGGGAGGGTACGGCAATCAGCCCCAGCATTTT. Translation gives CASSEGGGYGNQPQHF. The whole variable domain, remainder taken from reference TRBV19 and TRBJ1-5, is DGGITQSPKYLFRKEGQNVTLSCEQNLNHDAMYWYRQDPGQGLRLIYYSQIVNDFQKGDIAEGYSVSREKKESFPLTVTSAQKNPTAFYLCASSEGGGYGNQPQHFGDGTRLSIL.

V is TRBV18 and J is TRBJ1-4, with D perhaps matching TRBD1 (6 bases). Germline CDR1 is KGHSH and CDR2 is LQKENI. This CDR3 spans 15 amino acids. Trimming took off 1 base at V and 7 bases at J, with 13 bases between the two ends. This chain's CDR3 is CASSPRNRDGEKLFF. The CDR3 bases are TGTGCCAGCTCACCACGAAACAGGGATGGTGAAAAACTGTTTTTT.

This chain joins TRBV7-3 and TRBJ2-6; no definite D call. V gave up 5 bases and J gave up 2 bases, with 4 bases separating them. The CDR3 spans 13 residues. Germline loops: CDR1 SGHTA, CDR2 FQGTGA. The CDR3 here is CASSPPGANVLTF. CDR3 sequence (DNA): TGTGCCAGCAGCCCCCCTGGGGCCAACGTCCTGACTTTC.

The rearrangement uses TRBV6-6 and TRBJ1-2; D is unresolved. V lost 2 bases to trimming and J lost 4 bases, with 14 bases between them. This CDR3 region has 15 residues. Germline assignment: CDR1 MNHNY and CDR2 SVGAGI (reference sequence). Here the CDR3 reads CASSYPEGFLYGYTF. CDR3 nucleotides: TGTGCCAGCAGTTACCCCGAAGGGTTCCTCTATGGCTACACCTTC.

The V call is TRBV5-4, the J call TRBJ1-6, with D perhaps matching TRBD1 (5 bases). The ends were cut back, 3 bases at V and 9 bases at J, with 16 bases in the middle. The CDR3 runs 15 residues. Germline-derived CDR1 and CDR2 are SGHNT and YYREEE (reference sequence). The CDR3 here is CASSSGQGKGSPLHF. The CDR3 coding sequence is TGTGCCAGCAGCTCGGGGCAGGGAAAGGGTTCACCCCTCCACTTT.

In its sample, this clone was seen a few times. The chain is built from TRBV2 and TRBJ1-4; unclear D gene. The CDR3 consists of 13 residues. CDR1 is SNHLY, CDR2 FYNNEI, per germline. V was clipped by 4 bases and J by 4 bases, with 7 bases between them. This CDR3 reads CASSVEHNEKLFF. The CDR3 nucleotides read TGTGCCAGCAGTGTGGAACATAATGAAAAACTGTTTTTT.

This chain uses TRBV7-3 with TRBJ2-2; D might be TRBD2 (5 bases). V was trimmed by 6 bases and J by 6 bases, leaving 29 bases between them. Germline values: CDR1 SGHTA, CDR2 FQGTGA. The CDR3 is 19 residues long. CDR3 coding DNA: TGTGCCAGCAGACCCTTCAGGAGTACGGGATTGTCGGCGTCCGGGGAGCTGTTTTTT. Amino acids: CASRPFRSTGLSASGELFF.

The gene calls are TRBV19 and TRBJ2-7, with TRBD2 as a possible D gene (6 bases). Germline-derived CDR1 and CDR2 are LNHDA and SQIVND (reference sequence). The CDR3 contains 14 residues. With 4 bases removed from V and 4 bases from J, the gap between germline ends came to 14 bases. CDR3 region: CASSTRRGGYEQYF. The CDR3 DNA reads as TGTGCCAGTAGTACTCGACGGGGAGGATACGAGCAGTACTTC.

The chain couples TRBV29-1 to TRBJ1-5; maybe TRBD1 (6 bases). The germline V gene has CDR1 SQVTM and CDR2 ANQGSEA. Trimming pared 6 bases from V and 4 bases from J, leaving 22 bases between. The CDR3 extends over 16 amino acids. CDR3 nucleotide sequence: TGCAGCGTCCAACTGGACAGCTGGGCGGGGAATCAGCCCCAGCATTTT. Protein product: CSVQLDSWAGNQPQHF.

V usage is TRBV10-2 and J usage is TRBJ2-3; TRBD2 aligns across 10 bases. The trim removed 7 bases at V and 3 bases at J, leaving 7 bases unmatched. This CDR3 region has 15 residues. CDR1 and CDR2 (germline): WSHSY, SAAADI. For the CDR3, the DNA is TGCGCCAGCACCCCCACTAGCGGGACAACAGATACGCAGTATTTT. Translation: CASTPTSGTTDTQYF.

The CDR3 coding sequence is TGTGCCACCAGCCGGACAGATACCTCCTACGAGCAGTACTTC. Protein product: CATSRTDTSYEQYF. This chain connects TRBV10-3 to TRBJ2-7; tentatively, D is TRBD1 (6 bases). The CDR3 loop spans 14 amino acids. The V end was cut by 10 bases, the J end by 0 bases, with 16 bases between. CDR1 ENHRY and CDR2 SYGVKD come from the germline V gene.

V is TRBV10-1 and J is TRBJ2-7; 9 bases match TRBD1. The germline CDR1 and CDR2 sequences are WNHNN and SYGVQD (reference sequence). The CDR3 length is 13 residues. V dropped 7 bases and J dropped 5; count of bases not matched to a gene: 6. CDR3 amino acids: CASNGQGWDEQYF. The CDR3 DNA is TGCGCCAGCAACGGACAGGGGTGGGACGAGCAGTACTTC.

The rearrangement joins TRBV7-8 to TRBJ1-1; D is unresolved. Trimming took 3 bases from V and 2 from J, leaving 13 bases between them. This CDR3 is 15 amino acids long. The germline V gene has CDR1 SGHVS and CDR2 FQNEAQ. CDR3 DNA sequence: TGTGCCAGCAGCTTGGTGCCCGGGGAAAACACTGAAGCTTTCTTT. Its protein product is CASSLVPGENTEAFF.

The chain combines TRBV4-2 with TRBJ1-3; TRBD1 might be the D (6 bases). Germline CDR1 reads LGHNA; CDR2 reads YNFKEQ. The CDR3 loop spans 17 amino acids. Trimming stripped 4 bases from V and 0 bases from J, with 16 bases between. CDR3 nucleotide sequence: TGTGCCAGCAGCCGAGGGGGACCCTTAAACTCTGGAAACACCATATATTTT. Amino acid sequence: CASSRGGPLNSGNTIYF.

This clone was found a few times. The chain carries TRBV5-5 and TRBJ1-2; D is ambiguous. The V gene's germline CDR1 is SGHKS and CDR2 YYEKEE (reference sequence). V lost 2 bases, J lost 3 bases, and 8 bases lay in between. The CDR3 totals 13 residues. The CDR3 nucleotides are TGTGCCAGCAGCTTCGGACTAGACTATGGCTACACCTTC. It specifies CASSFGLDYGYTF.

The V call is TRBV5-1, the J call TRBJ2-5; TRBD2 matches at 8 bases. The germline V gene has CDR1 SGHRS and CDR2 YFSETQ. CDR3 length equals 14 residues. V lost 7 bases and J lost 4; bases outside the gene matches: 9. The CDR3 nucleotides are TGCGCCAGCCGCCCGGGGGGGCGCGTAGAGACCCAGTACTTC. The encoded protein is CASRPGGRVETQYF.

This rearrangement joins TRBV28 to TRBJ2-5; D possibly uses TRBD1 or TRBD2 (5 bases each). V lost 3 bases, J lost 5 bases, and 16 bases lay in between. CDR1 MDHEN and CDR2 SYDVKM come from the germline V gene. The CDR3 is made up of 15 amino acids. The CDR3 nucleotides are TGTGCCAGCAGTTTGGTTTCGGGGCTCACGGAGACCCAGTACTTC. Protein sequence: CASSLVSGLTETQYF.

The CDR3 spells CASRGGTGGTYEQYF. In nucleotides, the CDR3 is TGTGCCAGCAGGGGAGGGACAGGGGGCACCTACGAGCAGTACTTC. The gene calls are TRBV28 and TRBJ2-7; TRBD1 agrees at 12 bases. CDR1 is MDHEN and CDR2 is SYDVKM in the germline V gene. The CDR3 length is 15 residues. The ends lost 6 bases at V and 2 bases at J; junction bases unmatched: 5.

The chain combines TRBV5-4 with TRBJ2-7; perhaps TRBD1 as D (5 bases). Trimming took off 3 bases at V and 3 bases at J, with 7 bases between the two ends. The germline V gene encodes CDR1 SGHNT and CDR2 YYREEE (reference sequence). The length of the CDR3 is 12 residues. CDR3 region: CASSSDNYEQYF. CDR3 bases: TGTGCCAGCAGCTCGGACAACTACGAGCAGTACTTC. Full variable domain (missing parts from reference TRBV5-4 and TRBJ2-7): ETGVTQSPTHLIKTRGQQVTLRCSSQSGHNTVSWYQQALGQGPQFIFQYYREEENGRGNFPPRFSGLQFPNYSSELNVNALELDDSALYLCASSSDNYEQYFGPGTRLTVT.

The CDR3 DNA is TGTGCCAGTAGTAGTAGCGGGGGGGACCAAGAGACCCAGTACTTC. Translating it yields CASSSSGGDQETQYF. V and J are TRBV19 and TRBJ2-5; 11 bases map to TRBD2. In germline, CDR1 is LNHDA, CDR2 SQIVND (reference sequence). Unmatched junction bases numbered 1, after V lost 4 bases and J lost 0 bases. The CDR3 covers 15 residues. Together with reference TRBV19 and TRBJ2-5, the CDR3 gives the full variable domain: DGGITQSPKYLFRKEGQNVTLSCEQNLNHDAMYWYRQDPGQGLRLIYYSQIVNDFQKGDIAEGYSVSREKKESFPLTVTSAQKNPTAFYLCASSSSGGDQETQYFGPGTRLLVL.

CDR3 sequence: CASSGRQVSEAFF. The CDR3 nucleotides read TGTGCCAGCAGCGGAAGACAGGTGTCTGAAGCTTTCTTT. The chain is built from TRBV7-8 and TRBJ1-1, with D perhaps TRBD1 (6 bases). This CDR3 comprises 13 residues. CDR1 and CDR2 from the germline V gene are SGHVS and FQNEAQ. Trimming left V 5 bases short and J 6 bases short, with 13 bases between.

The rearrangement joins TRBV7-9 to TRBJ2-1; 8 bases agree with TRBD2. Unmatched junction bases numbered 8, after V lost 8 bases and J lost 8 bases. Germline-derived CDR1 and CDR2 are SEHNR and FQNEAQ (reference sequence). This CDR3 is 13 amino acids long. The CDR3 DNA reads as TGTGCCAGCGGGTTAGCGGGGATCTATGAGCAGTTCTTC. Residues: CASGLAGIYEQFF. Complete variable domain (other parts from reference TRBV7-9 and TRBJ2-1): DTGVSQNPRHKITKRGQNVTFRCDPISEHNRLYWYRQTLGQGPEFLTYFQNEAQLEKSRLLSDRFSAERPKGSFSTLEIQRTEQGDSAMYLCASGLAGIYEQFFGPGTRLTVL.